This TCR beta chain was identified during a study of identical twins. TCRdb analysed the 5' RACE reads with MiXCR anew, one entry per CDR3 protein. The sample carries 200,000 to 300,000 distinct CDR3 sequences, roughly an eighth recorded once. This same sample was also part of a study on yellow fever vaccine responses in identical twins.

The TCR sequence derives from a woman younger than 35 in good health. Sequenced material: memory (CD45RO+) T cells sorted from blood.

The CDR3 reads CASSVLWENTGELFF. CDR3 in DNA: TGTGCCAGCAGCGTGTTGTGGGAGAACACCGGGGAGCTGTTTTTT. The genes are TRBV9 and TRBJ2-2; no clear D. Trimming took off 2 bases at V and 1 base at J, with 9 bases between the two ends. Germline V gene lookup returns CDR1 SGDLS and CDR2 YYNGEE. CDR3 length: 15 residues.